This is a list of T cell receptor beta chains from one sample in a study of CD8 T cells in Susac syndrome. A single record per CDR3 protein comes from TCRdb applying MiXCR to the immunoSEQ multiplex PCR reads. The sample yields about 190,000 distinct CDR3 sequences, about 94% seen once. Specimen: CD4+ T cells from PBMCs. These receptors all stem from a human donor in good health. The CDR3 runs from the conserved cysteine through the conserved F or W. Each record gives: V gene, clone size, J gene, D gene, CDR3 DNA, CDR3 protein. The D gene is left open where the match is weak. Size is omitted from some rows. Given values are once, few, many or a class for expanded clones.

TRBV7-2	NA	TRBJ2-5	TRBD1	TGTGCCAGCAGGGACAGGGGGCGGAGTGGCGAGACCCAGTACTTC	CASRDRGRSGETQYF
TRBV3-1	NA	TRBJ1-1	NA	TGTGCCAGCAGCCAAGAACCGGGGCGCACTGAAGCTTTCTTT	CASSQEPGRTEAFF
TRBV10-3	NA	TRBJ1-3	NA	TGTGCCATCACCCTATCCCTGGGATCCTCGATATATTTT	CAITLSLGSSIYF
TRBV4-1	NA	TRBJ1-6	NA	TGCGCCAGCAGCCAAGATCAAGGACGGTCGAGTTCACCCCTCCACTTT	CASSQDQGRSSSPLHF
TRBV5-1	NA	TRBJ1-1	NA	TGCGCCAGCAGGCGAACACTGAATATGAACACTGAAGCTTTCTTT	CASRRTLNMNTEAFF
TRBV5-1	NA	TRBJ2-2	TRBD1	TGCGCCAGCAGCCGAGGGGTAGGGGGCGCGAACACCGGGGAGCTGTTTTTT	CASSRGVGGANTGELFF
TRBV29-1	NA	TRBJ2-7	TRBD1	TGCAGCGGCGCCGGGACAGGGGACTACGAGCAGTACTTC	CSGAGTGDYEQYF
TRBV5-1	NA	TRBJ2-3	NA	TGCGCCAGCAGCTTGGCTGAGGGGGGAGCTAGCACAGATACGCAGTATTTT	CASSLAEGGASTDTQYF
TRBV18	NA	TRBJ2-5	NA	TGTGCCAGCTCACCACGGGCGGGTCTCGGCGAGTCTCAGACCCAGTACTTC	CASSPRAGLGESQTQYF
TRBV24-1	NA	TRBJ2-7	NA	TGTGCCACCAGTGATCCGATAAAATCCTACGAGCAGTACTTC	CATSDPIKSYEQYF
TRBV7-9	NA	TRBJ1-3	NA	TGTGCCAGCAGCAGAGGAGGAGGAATTGGCAGAGACTCTGGAAACACCATATATTTT	CASSRGGGIGRDSGNTIYF
TRBV7-9	NA	TRBJ1-3	NA	TGTGCCAGCAGCTTAAGGTTCACAGGTTTATCCCAGGATGGAAACACCATATATTTT	CASSLRFTGLSQDGNTIYF
TRBV20-1	NA	TRBJ2-5	NA	TGCAGTGCTAGCGGTGGGGTCGGAGAGACCCAGTACTTC	CSASGGVGETQYF
TRBV7-3	NA	TRBJ1-6	NA	TGTGCCTCCCGAGATCCAGTCAATAATTCACCCCTCCACTTT	CASRDPVNNSPLHF
TRBV28	NA	TRBJ1-1	NA	TGTGCCAGCAGTGCCCTACAGGGAAAAGCTTTCTTT	CASSALQGKAFF
TRBV5-1	NA	TRBJ1-2	NA	TGCGCCAGCAGCTTGGGCTGGGGGGAAGATGGCTACACCTTC	CASSLGWGEDGYTF
TRBV14	NA	TRBJ2-3	NA	TGTGCCAGCAGCCTCATAGCGGCAGCCTACACAGATACGCAGTATTTT	CASSLIAAAYTDTQYF
TRBV5-1	NA	TRBJ2-7	TRBD2	TGCGCCAGCAGCTTGGATTTGGGGGGGGTCTACGAGCAGTACTTC	CASSLDLGGVYEQYF
TRBV7-8	NA	TRBJ2-7	NA	TGTGCCAGCAGCCCGGACAGTTCCTACGAGCAGTACTTC	CASSPDSSYEQYF
TRBV28	NA	TRBJ1-2	NA	TGTGCCAGCAGCATAGGTTTACCCAAAACAGGGTCTGGAGGCTACACCTTC	CASSIGLPKTGSGGYTF
TRBV7-3	NA	TRBJ2-1	NA	TGTGCCAGCAGCTTAGCGGATGGTCACTACAATGAGCAGTTCTTC	CASSLADGHYNEQFF
TRBV5-1	NA	TRBJ1-6	NA	TGCGCCAGCAGATCAGGGGCTAGCTATAATTCACCCCTCCACTTT	CASRSGASYNSPLHF
TRBV3-1	NA	TRBJ1-2	NA	TGTGCCAGCAGCCAAGTGGGGAAGTATGGCTACACCTTC	CASSQVGKYGYTF
TRBV5-1	NA	TRBJ1-1	NA	TGCGCCAGCACGCCAACCCCGGCGAACACTGAAGCTTTCTTT	CASTPTPANTEAFF
TRBV5-1	NA	TRBJ1-1	NA	TGCGCCAGCAGCTTGGCCGGGGGGATCGGCACTGAAGCTTTCTTT	CASSLAGGIGTEAFF
TRBV15	NA	TRBJ2-5	NA	TGTGCCACCAGCAGAGTCCTTAGCCAAGAGACCCAGTACTTC	CATSRVLSQETQYF
TRBV6-5	few	TRBJ1-2	NA	TGTGCCAGCTCACCAGGAGGGGACGCCAACTATGGCTACACCTTC	CASSPGGDANYGYTF
TRBV6-5	NA	TRBJ1-5	NA	TGTGCCAGCAGTTACGGCGCAGGACGAAATCAGCCCCAGCATTTT	CASSYGAGRNQPQHF
TRBV20-1	NA	TRBJ2-5	TRBD2	TGCAGTGCTAGGTCTCTAGCGGGGGGGATCATAAAGACCCAGTACTTC	CSARSLAGGIIKTQYF
TRBV3-1	NA	TRBJ2-7	NA	TGTGCCAGCAGCCATTTATTAAACTACGAGCAGTACTTC	CASSHLLNYEQYF
TRBV3-1	NA	TRBJ2-1	NA	TGTGCCAGCAGCTCTCGGACGAACAGGTTTATTAGCTCCTACAATGAGCAGTTCTTC	CASSSRTNRFISSYNEQFF
TRBV10-3	NA	TRBJ2-5	NA	TGTGCCATCAGTGATCTTAAGAGGGGGGAAGAGACCCAGTACTTC	CAISDLKRGEETQYF
TRBV6-5	NA	TRBJ2-4	TRBD2	TGTGCCAGCGGGGGGGGATTCAAAAACATTCAGTACTTC	CASGGGFKNIQYF
TRBV5-1	NA	TRBJ2-1	NA	TGCGCCAGCAGCTTGGGGAGTAGCGGCTTTGAGCAGTTCTTC	CASSLGSSGFEQFF
TRBV7-9	NA	TRBJ1-1	NA	TGTGCCAGCAGCTTATTAGGCGGGGCTGAAGCTTTCTTT	CASSLLGGAEAFF
TRBV5-1	NA	TRBJ2-5	NA	TGCGCCAGCAGCCCGGGGGGACAGTGGGGCCAGTACTTC	CASSPGGQWGQYF
TRBV19	NA	TRBJ1-2	NA	TGTGCCAGTAGTATTTCGCAGAACTATGGCTACACCTTC	CASSISQNYGYTF
TRBV7-9	NA	TRBJ2-6	NA	TGTGCCAGCAGCTTAGGTGGCCCAGGGACTGGGGCCAACGTCCTGACTTTC	CASSLGGPGTGANVLTF
TRBV20-1	NA	TRBJ2-4	TRBD2	TGCAGCCACTCGGGGGGGGGTTCGGCCAAAAACATTCAGTACTTC	CSHSGGGSAKNIQYF
TRBV24-1	NA	TRBJ2-3	TRBD2	TGTGCCACCAGTGATCAACTAGCGGGGGGGACAGATACGCAGTATTTT	CATSDQLAGGTDTQYF
TRBV7-9	NA	TRBJ1-1	NA	TGTGCCAGCAGCCTAAACCTGGGCCCTGTTGAAGCTTTCTTT	CASSLNLGPVEAFF
TRBV29-1	once	TRBJ2-5	NA	TGCAGCGTTGAAGTTGTTGCTCAAGAGACCCAGTACTTC	CSVEVVAQETQYF
TRBV28	NA	TRBJ1-5	NA	TGTGCCAGCAGACCCCCCCGGGGGCACCCCAATCAGCCCCAGCATTTT	CASRPPRGHPNQPQHF
TRBV28	NA	TRBJ1-4	NA	TGTGCCAGCAGTTTAGGGCCACCGTCAGAAGAAAAACTGTTTTTT	CASSLGPPSEEKLFF
TRBV29-1	NA	TRBJ1-1	TRBD1	TGCAGCGTTGATGGGGGACAGGCCGTTGACGGAGCTTTCTTT	CSVDGGQAVDGAFF
TRBV19	once	TRBJ1-5	NA	TGTGCCAGTAGTATGGACACACGCAATCAGCCCCAGCATTTT	CASSMDTRNQPQHF
TRBV7-7	NA	TRBJ2-2	NA	TGTGCTAGCAGCTCCCAGGGGAAAACCGGGGAGCTGTTTTTT	CASSSQGKTGELFF
TRBV30	NA	TRBJ2-3	NA	TGTGCGGGCGGAGATACGCAGTATTTT	CAGGDTQYF
TRBV7-2	NA	TRBJ2-1	NA	TGTGCCAGCAGCTTTTGGGGCCCATATGGGGGGGGGCCTCCTCCGTTCTTC	CASSFWGPYGGGPPPFF
TRBV14	NA	TRBJ2-1	NA	TGTGCCAGCAGCCAAGATCTCGGGGGCCCTCTGGAAAGGCAGTTCTTC	CASSQDLGGPLERQFF
TRBV9	NA	TRBJ1-1	TRBD1	TGTGCCAGCAGTCCTACAGGGGGCCTCACTGAAGCTTTCTTT	CASSPTGGLTEAFF
TRBV20-1	once	TRBJ2-4	NA	TGCAGTGCCCCTTTTGGGGGCAGAAACATTCAGTACTTC	CSAPFGGRNIQYF
TRBV5-1	NA	TRBJ1-4	NA	TGCGCCAGCAGCCCCGGGGCGGGGGCTTCAACTAATGAAAAACTGTTTTTT	CASSPGAGASTNEKLFF
TRBV5-1	NA	TRBJ2-5	NA	TGCGCCAGCAGACCCGGGATACAAGAGACCCAGTACTTC	CASRPGIQETQYF
TRBV5-1	NA	TRBJ2-5	NA	TGCGCCAGCAGCTTGGCCGAAGGTGGGGGCGAGACCCAGTACTTC	CASSLAEGGGETQYF
TRBV11-1	NA	TRBJ2-5	TRBD2	TGTGCCAGCAGCCTGACTAGCGGACAAGAGACCCAGTACTTC	CASSLTSGQETQYF
TRBV5-1	NA	TRBJ1-2	TRBD1	TGCGCCAGCAGCCGGGACAGGGGGCACTATGGCTACACCTTC	CASSRDRGHYGYTF
TRBV6-5	NA	TRBJ1-2	NA	TGTGCCAGCGGGGGGACGGGGCAAGACTATGGCTACACCTTC	CASGGTGQDYGYTF
TRBV6-1	NA	TRBJ2-6	NA	TGTGCCAGCTGCTTCGGGGGCTACAGGGCCAACGTCCTGACTTTC	CASCFGGYRANVLTF